This T cell receptor (beta chain) was captured by sequencing in a study of blood T cell repertoires in COVID-19. Trimming left V 4 bases short and J 7 bases short, with 10 bases between. This CDR3 is 12 amino acids long. From germline, CDR1 is MNHEY and CDR2 SVGAGI. Original processing methods: Reference gene primer amplification in the assay estimated nucleated cell counts. The protocol was immunoSEQ multiplex PCR, while the TCRdb copy is restricted to in-frame clones and leaves out a portion. V and J calls and clone size are those listed in that table; D and trimming were worked out from the DNA. The repertoire has 200,000 to 250,000 clones, roughly nine tenths of them found once; the top ten carry 3% to 3.5%.

Sequenced material: PBMCs or T cells enriched from blood (not recorded which). The TCR originated in a woman aged 45 to 65 in a cohort exposed to, infected with or recovered from COVID-19 (not recorded which). This chain links TRBV6-5 with TRBJ1-2, with D perhaps TRBD1 (5 bases). DNA for the CDR3: TGTGCCAGCAGTTCCGGGGGAGCTGGCTACACCTTC. Its translation is CASSSGGAGYTF.